The rows below give T cell receptor beta chains drawn from one sample of a study of OX40 agonist ivuxolimab in advanced cancers. Profiling relied on immunoSEQ multiplex PCR, and the TCRdb table lists in-frame clones only, not all of them. Seen here are 65,000 to 90,000 clones, more than 75% observed once, and the top ten hold about 2.7%. The sample here was CD4+ or CD8+ T cells sorted from blood, taken in a trial of the OX40 agonist ivuxolimab. The receptor source for this set is an adult with an advanced solid tumor such as melanoma, head and neck, liver or kidney cancer. The CDR3 runs from the conserved cysteine through the conserved F or W. The D gene is left open where the match is weak. Clone sizes are given selectively: once, few, many, or a class where the clone is expanded.

CDR3 DNA: TGTGCCAGCTCACGGGACAAGAACACTGAAGCTTTCTTT
CDR3 protein: CASSRDKNTEAFF
CDR3 length: 13
D gene: NA
V gene: TRBV18
clone size: NA
J gene: TRBJ1-1

CDR3 DNA: TGTGCCAGCAGTTCAACGACAGGGGCCCTTCCTAACACTGAAGCTTTCTTT
CDR3 protein: CASSSTTGALPNTEAFF
CDR3 length: 17
D gene: TRBD1
V gene: TRBV28
clone size: NA
J gene: TRBJ1-1

CDR3 DNA: TGTGCCAGCAGCGTAGACCCAGGGGGGAACTATGGCTACACCTTC
CDR3 protein: CASSVDPGGNYGYTF
CDR3 length: 15
D gene: TRBD1
V gene: TRBV9
clone size: NA
J gene: TRBJ1-2

CDR3 DNA: TGTGCCATAGCGCGGTCGGGGAACTTTAATGAGCAGTTCTTC
CDR3 protein: CAIARSGNFNEQFF
CDR3 length: 14
D gene: NA
V gene: TRBV6-6
clone size: NA
J gene: TRBJ2-1

CDR3 DNA: TGCGCCAGCAGCCGAAAGGAGGGGCCCGACAATGAGCAGTTCTTC
CDR3 protein: CASSRKEGPDNEQFF
CDR3 length: 15
D gene: NA
V gene: TRBV4-1
clone size: NA
J gene: TRBJ2-1

CDR3 DNA: TGTGCCAGCTCACCATACGACAGTCCTAATTCACCCCTCCACTTT
CDR3 protein: CASSPYDSPNSPLHF
CDR3 length: 15
D gene: NA
V gene: TRBV18
clone size: NA
J gene: TRBJ1-6

CDR3 DNA: TGTGCCACAAACCGACAGGGCAACTATGGCTACACCTTC
CDR3 protein: CATNRQGNYGYTF
CDR3 length: 13
D gene: TRBD1
V gene: TRBV19
clone size: NA
J gene: TRBJ1-2

CDR3 DNA: TGTGCCAGCAGCGTAGCTACAACCGGGGAGCTGTTTTTT
CDR3 protein: CASSVATTGELFF
CDR3 length: 13
D gene: NA
V gene: TRBV9
clone size: NA
J gene: TRBJ2-2

CDR3 DNA: NA
CDR3 protein: CASSSSGRDRSYTIYF
CDR3 length: 16
D gene: NA
V gene: TRBV11-2
clone size: NA
J gene: TRBJ1-3

CDR3 DNA: TGTGCCAGCAGGACTAGCGGGGGGGCGCCCGGGGAGCTGTTTTTT
CDR3 protein: CASRTSGGAPGELFF
CDR3 length: 15
D gene: TRBD2
V gene: TRBV6-6
clone size: once
J gene: TRBJ2-2

CDR3 DNA: TGTGCCAGCTCAACAGACACTGAAGCTTTCTTT
CDR3 protein: CASSTDTEAFF
CDR3 length: 11
D gene: NA
V gene: TRBV18
clone size: once
J gene: TRBJ1-1

CDR3 DNA: TGTGCCAGCAGTTACTACGGGCTCGCTGAAGCTTTCTTT
CDR3 protein: CASSYYGLAEAFF
CDR3 length: 13
D gene: NA
V gene: TRBV6-5
clone size: NA
J gene: TRBJ1-1

CDR3 DNA: TGTGCCAGCACCCCCAGGGGGGACACAGATACGCAGTATTTT
CDR3 protein: CASTPRGDTDTQYF
CDR3 length: 14
D gene: NA
V gene: TRBV7-9
clone size: NA
J gene: TRBJ2-3

CDR3 DNA: TGTGCCAGTAGGCCGTACCGGGCCGAGAACGTCCTGACTTTC
CDR3 protein: CASRPYRAENVLTF
CDR3 length: 14
D gene: NA
V gene: TRBV19
clone size: NA
J gene: TRBJ2-6

CDR3 DNA: TGTGCCAGTAGTTCGGTAGTTGGTCAGCCCCAGCATTTT
CDR3 protein: CASSSVVGQPQHF
CDR3 length: 13
D gene: NA
V gene: TRBV19
clone size: NA
J gene: TRBJ1-5

CDR3 DNA: TGTGCCAGTAGTATGCCCCGCTACAACTCTGGGGCCAACGTCCTGACTTTC
CDR3 protein: CASSMPRYNSGANVLTF
CDR3 length: 17
D gene: NA
V gene: TRBV19
clone size: NA
J gene: TRBJ2-6